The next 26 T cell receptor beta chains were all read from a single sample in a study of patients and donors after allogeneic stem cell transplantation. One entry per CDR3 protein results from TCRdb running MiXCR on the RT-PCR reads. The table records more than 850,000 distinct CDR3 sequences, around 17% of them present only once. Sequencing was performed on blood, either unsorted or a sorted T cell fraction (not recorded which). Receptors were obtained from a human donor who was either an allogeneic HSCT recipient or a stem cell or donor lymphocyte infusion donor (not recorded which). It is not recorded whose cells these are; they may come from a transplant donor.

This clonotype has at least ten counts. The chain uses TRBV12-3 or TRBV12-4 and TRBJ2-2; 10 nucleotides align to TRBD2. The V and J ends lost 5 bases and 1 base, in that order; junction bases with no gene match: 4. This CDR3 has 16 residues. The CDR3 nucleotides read TGTGCCAGCAGTCTCGGACTAGCGGTGAACACCGGGGAGCTGTTTTTT. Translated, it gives CASSLGLAVNTGELFF.

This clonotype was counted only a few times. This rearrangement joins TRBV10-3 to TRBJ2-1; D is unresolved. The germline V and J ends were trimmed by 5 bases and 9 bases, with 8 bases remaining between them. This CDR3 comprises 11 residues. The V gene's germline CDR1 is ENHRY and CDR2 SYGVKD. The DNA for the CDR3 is TGTGCCATCAGTAGTGTGGGTGAGCAGTTCTTC. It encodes CAISSVGEQFF.

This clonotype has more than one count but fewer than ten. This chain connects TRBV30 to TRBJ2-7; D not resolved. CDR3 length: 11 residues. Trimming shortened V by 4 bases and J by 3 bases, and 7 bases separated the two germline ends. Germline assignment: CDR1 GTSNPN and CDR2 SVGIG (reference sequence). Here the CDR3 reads CAWIDHYEQYF. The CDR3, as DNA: TGTGCCTGGATTGACCACTACGAGCAGTACTTC.

CDR3 coding DNA: TGCGCCAGCAGCCAAGTGAGGGGAGCGGGGTTGGCTTTCTTT. Protein sequence: CASSQVRGAGLAFF. The genes are TRBV4-3 and TRBJ1-1; a weak D match, TRBD1 (5 bases). Germline V lookup: CDR1 LGHNA, CDR2 YSLEER. Trimming took off 1 base at V and 11 bases at J, with 17 bases between the two ends. This CDR3 has 14 amino acids.

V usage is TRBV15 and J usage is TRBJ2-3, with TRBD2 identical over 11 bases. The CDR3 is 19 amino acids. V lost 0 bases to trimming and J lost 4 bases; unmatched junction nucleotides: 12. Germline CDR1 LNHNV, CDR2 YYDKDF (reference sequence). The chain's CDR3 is CATSREPLALAGGADTQYF. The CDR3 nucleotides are TGTGCCACCAGCAGAGAACCTCTAGCCCTAGCGGGAGGTGCAGATACGCAGTATTTT.

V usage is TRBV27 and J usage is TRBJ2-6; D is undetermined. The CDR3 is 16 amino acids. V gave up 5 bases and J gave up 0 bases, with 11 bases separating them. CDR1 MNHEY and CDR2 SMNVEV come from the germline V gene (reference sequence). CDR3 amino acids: CASSLILPSGANVLTF. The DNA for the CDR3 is TGTGCCAGCAGTCTGATCCTACCCTCTGGGGCCAACGTCCTGACTTTC.

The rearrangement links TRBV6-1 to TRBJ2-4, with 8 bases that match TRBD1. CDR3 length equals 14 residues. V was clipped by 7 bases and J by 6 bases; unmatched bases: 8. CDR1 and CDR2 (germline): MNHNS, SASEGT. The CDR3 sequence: CASTPDRGLNIQYF. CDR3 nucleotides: TGTGCCAGCACCCCCGACAGGGGTCTAAACATTCAGTACTTC.

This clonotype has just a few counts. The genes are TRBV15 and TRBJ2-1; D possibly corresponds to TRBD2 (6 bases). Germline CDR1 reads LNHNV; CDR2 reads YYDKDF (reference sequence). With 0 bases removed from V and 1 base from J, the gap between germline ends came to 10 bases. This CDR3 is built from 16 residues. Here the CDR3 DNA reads TGTGCCACCAGCAGAGAAGCGGGTCCTTCCTACAATGAGCAGTTCTTC. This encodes CATSREAGPSYNEQFF. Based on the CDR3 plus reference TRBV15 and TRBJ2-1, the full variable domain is DAMVIQNPRYQVTQFGKPVTLSCSQTLNHNVMYWYQQKSSQAPKLLFHYYDKDFNNEADTPDNFQSRRPNTSFCFLDIRSPGLGDTAMYLCATSREAGPSYNEQFFGPGTRLTVL.

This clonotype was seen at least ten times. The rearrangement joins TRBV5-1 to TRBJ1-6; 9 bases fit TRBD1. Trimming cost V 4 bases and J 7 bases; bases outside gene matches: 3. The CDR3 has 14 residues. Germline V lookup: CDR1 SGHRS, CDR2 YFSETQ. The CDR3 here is CASSRDRENSPLHF. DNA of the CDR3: TGCGCCAGCAGCCGGGACAGGGAAAATTCACCCCTCCACTTT.

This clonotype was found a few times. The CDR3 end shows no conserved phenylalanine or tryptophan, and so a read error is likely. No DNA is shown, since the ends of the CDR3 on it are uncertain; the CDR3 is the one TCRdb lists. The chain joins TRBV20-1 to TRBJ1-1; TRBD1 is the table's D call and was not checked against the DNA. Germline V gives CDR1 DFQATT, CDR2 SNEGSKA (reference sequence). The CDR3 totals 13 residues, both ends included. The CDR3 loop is CSAFGTGTGTHSG.

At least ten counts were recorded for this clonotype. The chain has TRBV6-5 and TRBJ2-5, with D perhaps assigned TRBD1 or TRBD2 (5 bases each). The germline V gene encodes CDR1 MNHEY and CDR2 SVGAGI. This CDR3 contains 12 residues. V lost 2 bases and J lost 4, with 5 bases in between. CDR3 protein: CASSYGGETQYF. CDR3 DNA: TGTGCCAGCAGTTACGGGGGAGAGACCCAGTACTTC.

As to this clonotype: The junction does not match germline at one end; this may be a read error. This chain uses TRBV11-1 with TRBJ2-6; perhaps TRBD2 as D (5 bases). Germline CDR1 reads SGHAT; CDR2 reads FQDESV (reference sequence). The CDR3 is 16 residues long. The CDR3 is CASSLNWETGANVLTF. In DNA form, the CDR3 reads TGCGCCAGCAGCTTAAATTGGGAGACTGGGGCCAACGTCCTGACTTTC.

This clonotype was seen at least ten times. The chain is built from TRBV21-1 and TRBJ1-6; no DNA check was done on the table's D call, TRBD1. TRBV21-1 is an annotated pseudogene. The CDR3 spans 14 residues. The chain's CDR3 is CASAPGDPNSPLHF. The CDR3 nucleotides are TGTGCCAGCGCCCCCGGGGACCCTAATTCACCCCTCCACTTT.

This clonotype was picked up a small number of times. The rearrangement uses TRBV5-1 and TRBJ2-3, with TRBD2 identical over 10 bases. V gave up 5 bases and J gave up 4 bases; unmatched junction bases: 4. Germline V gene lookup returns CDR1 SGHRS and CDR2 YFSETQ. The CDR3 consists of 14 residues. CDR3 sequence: CASRPGTSADTQYF. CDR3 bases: TGCGCCAGCAGACCCGGGACTAGCGCAGATACGCAGTATTTT.

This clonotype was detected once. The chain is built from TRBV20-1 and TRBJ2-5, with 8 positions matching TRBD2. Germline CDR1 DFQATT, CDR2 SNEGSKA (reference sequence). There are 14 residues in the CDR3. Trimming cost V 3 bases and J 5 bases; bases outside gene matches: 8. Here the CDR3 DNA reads TGCAGTGCTAGTTTGGGACTAGTCGAGGAGACCCAGTACTTC. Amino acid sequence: CSASLGLVEETQYF.

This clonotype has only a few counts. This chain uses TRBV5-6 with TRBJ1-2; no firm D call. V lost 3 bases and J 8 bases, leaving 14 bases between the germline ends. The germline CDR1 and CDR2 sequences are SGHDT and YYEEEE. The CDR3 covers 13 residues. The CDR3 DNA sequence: TGTGCCAGCAGCTACTCCATCAGGTCCGGCTACACCTTC. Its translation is CASSYSIRSGYTF.

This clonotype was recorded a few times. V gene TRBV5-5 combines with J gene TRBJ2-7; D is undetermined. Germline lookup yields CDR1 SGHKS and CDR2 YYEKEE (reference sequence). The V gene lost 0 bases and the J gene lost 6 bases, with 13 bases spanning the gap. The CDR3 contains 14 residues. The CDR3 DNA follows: TGTGCCAGCAGCTTGGACCCTGAAGCCTCCGAGCAGTACTTC. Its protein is CASSLDPEASEQYF.

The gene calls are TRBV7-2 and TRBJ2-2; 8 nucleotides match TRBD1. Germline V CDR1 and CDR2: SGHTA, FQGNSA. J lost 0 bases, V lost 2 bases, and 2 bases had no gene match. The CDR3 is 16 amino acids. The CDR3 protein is CASSLQGASNTGELFF. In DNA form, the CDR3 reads TGTGCCAGCAGCTTACAGGGGGCCTCGAACACCGGGGAGCTGTTTTTT.

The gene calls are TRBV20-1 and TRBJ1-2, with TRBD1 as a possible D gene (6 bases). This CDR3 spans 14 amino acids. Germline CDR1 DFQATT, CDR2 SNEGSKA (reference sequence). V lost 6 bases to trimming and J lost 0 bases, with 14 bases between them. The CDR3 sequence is CSAPDSTTNYGYTF. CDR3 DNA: TGCAGTGCCCCGGACAGCACTACTAACTATGGCTACACCTTC.

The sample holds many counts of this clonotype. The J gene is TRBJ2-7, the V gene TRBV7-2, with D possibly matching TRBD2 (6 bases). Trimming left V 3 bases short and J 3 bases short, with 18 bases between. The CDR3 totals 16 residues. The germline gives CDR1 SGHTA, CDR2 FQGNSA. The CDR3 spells CASSFHYPGLLYEQYF. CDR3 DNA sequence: TGTGCCAGCAGCTTTCACTATCCGGGACTCCTCTACGAGCAGTACTTC.

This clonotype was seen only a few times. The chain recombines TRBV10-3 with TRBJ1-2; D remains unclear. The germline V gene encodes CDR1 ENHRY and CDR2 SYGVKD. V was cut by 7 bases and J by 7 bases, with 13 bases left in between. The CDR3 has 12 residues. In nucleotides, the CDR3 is TGTGCCATCATGGAGGGCAGCGGTGGCTACACCTTC. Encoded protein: CAIMEGSGGYTF.

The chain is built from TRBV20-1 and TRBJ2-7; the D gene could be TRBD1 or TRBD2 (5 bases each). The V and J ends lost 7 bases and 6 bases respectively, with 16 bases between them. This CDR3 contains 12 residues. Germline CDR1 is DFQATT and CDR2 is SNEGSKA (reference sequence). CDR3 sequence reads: CSVAKGYSEQYF. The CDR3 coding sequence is TGCAGTGTAGCGAAGGGGTATAGCGAGCAGTACTTC.

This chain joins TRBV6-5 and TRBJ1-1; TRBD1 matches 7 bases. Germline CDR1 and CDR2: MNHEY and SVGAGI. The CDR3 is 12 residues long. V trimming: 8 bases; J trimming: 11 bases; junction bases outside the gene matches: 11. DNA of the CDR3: TGTGCCAGCGGCCGACAGGGTATATGGGCTTTCTTT. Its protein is CASGRQGIWAFF.

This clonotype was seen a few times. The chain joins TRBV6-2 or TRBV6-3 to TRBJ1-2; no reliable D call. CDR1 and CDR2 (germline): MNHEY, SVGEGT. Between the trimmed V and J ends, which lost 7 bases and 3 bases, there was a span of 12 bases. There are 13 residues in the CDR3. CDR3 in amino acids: CASTQDGHYGYTF. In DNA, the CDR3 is TGTGCCAGCACCCAGGACGGTCACTATGGCTACACCTTC.

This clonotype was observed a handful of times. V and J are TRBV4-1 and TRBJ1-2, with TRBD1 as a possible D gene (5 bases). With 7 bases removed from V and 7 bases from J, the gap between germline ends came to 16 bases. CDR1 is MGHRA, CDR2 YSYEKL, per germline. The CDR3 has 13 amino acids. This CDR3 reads CASTDIEGTGYTF. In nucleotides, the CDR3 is TGCGCCAGCACCGATATTGAGGGGACTGGCTACACCTTC.

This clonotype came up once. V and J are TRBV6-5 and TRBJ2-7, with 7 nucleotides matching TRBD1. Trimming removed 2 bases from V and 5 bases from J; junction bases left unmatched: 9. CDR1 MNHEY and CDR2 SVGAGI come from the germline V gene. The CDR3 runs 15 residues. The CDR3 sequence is CASSYPRQGRHEQYF. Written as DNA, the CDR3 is TGTGCCAGCAGTTACCCCCGACAGGGAAGGCACGAGCAGTACTTC.